This T cell receptor beta chain is from a study of blood T cell repertoires in COVID-19. The wider study: T cells, B-cell-depleted T cells, or PBMCs provided the cDNA or gDNA that served as material.

Trimming removed 2 bases from V and 7 bases from J; junction bases left unmatched: 4. This CDR3 is built from 13 residues. Germline CDR1 is LNHNV and CDR2 is YYDKDF (reference sequence). Method: immunoSEQ multiplex PCR; TCRdb's copy keeps in-frame clones and lacks some. The top ten hold less than 4% of the sample, which has about 160,000 clones, approximately 82% seen once. This clone showed up just a few times. Participant-given clinical history determined each cohort assignment. This TCR derives from a woman aged 45-59 years in a cohort exposed to, infected with or recovered from COVID-19 (not recorded which). Sequencing used PBMCs or T cells enriched from blood (not recorded which). V and J are TRBV15 and TRBJ1-1; 7 positions agree with TRBD1. Here the CDR3 reads CATSRIRDSEAFF. The DNA for the CDR3 is TGTGCCACCAGCAGAATCCGGGACAGTGAAGCTTTCTTT.